The 16 T cell receptor beta chains presented below share a single source sample, sequenced in a study. TCRdb reanalysed the 5' RACE reads using MiXCR and keeps one entry per CDR3 protein. This repertoire shows some 31,000 distinct CDR3 sequences, about 25% found once; its top ten account for roughly 3.5%. Sequenced sample: naive CD4+ T cells sorted from a lymph node. Subset in this sample: naive CD4+ T cells, CD4+CD45RA+CD25-. These TCRs come from a female donor with breast cancer.

The sample holds a few counts of this clonotype. This chain's CDR3 is CASSREETQYF. The CDR3, as DNA: TGTGCCAGCTCACGAGAAGAGACCCAGTACTTC. This chain connects TRBV18 to TRBJ2-5; D ambiguous. Germline V gene sequence: CDR1 KGHSH, CDR2 LQKENI. The CDR3 covers 11 residues. V lost 4 bases and J lost 3, with 3 bases in between.

This clonotype has at least ten counts. This chain joins TRBV27 and TRBJ2-3; D is undetermined. Trimming stripped 1 base from V and 1 base from J, with 9 bases between. This CDR3 comprises 15 residues. Germline values: CDR1 MNHEY, CDR2 SMNVEV (reference sequence). The CDR3 is CASSLLDGRTDTQYF. The CDR3 coding sequence is TGTGCCAGCAGTTTATTGGACGGTCGCACAGATACGCAGTATTTT.

A few counts support this clonotype. The chain couples TRBV12-3 or TRBV12-4 to TRBJ2-6, with D perhaps TRBD2 (5 bases). Trimming took off 7 bases at V and 0 bases at J, with 10 bases between the two ends. This CDR3 has 15 residues. As DNA, the CDR3 is TGTGCCAGCACGAAACGGGACTCTGGGGCCAACGTCCTGACTTTC. Encoded protein: CASTKRDSGANVLTF.

This clonotype was found a few times. J is TRBJ2-4 and V is TRBV9; a possible D gene is TRBD1 (6 bases). In germline, CDR1 is SGDLS, CDR2 YYNGEE. Trimming left V 4 bases short and J 5 bases short, with 16 bases between. CDR3 size: 15 residues. CDR3 nucleotides: TGTGCCAGCAGCCCGAGGGCGACAGGAGAAAACATTCAGTACTTC. Amino acid sequence: CASSPRATGENIQYF. The variable domain in full, completed from reference TRBV9 and TRBJ2-4, reads DSGVTQTPKHLITATGQRVTLRCSPRSGDLSVYWYQQSLDQGLQFLIQYYNGEERAKGNILERFSAQQFPDLHSELNLSSLELGDSALYFCASSPRATGENIQYFGAGTRLSVL.

The rearrangement uses TRBV7-3 and TRBJ1-2; possible D gene TRBD1, 6 bases. This CDR3 contains 14 residues. Germline values: CDR1 SGHTA, CDR2 FQGTGA. Trimming removed 4 bases at V and 6 bases at J, with 15 bases between. For the CDR3, the DNA is TGTGCCAGCAGCTCCCTCGGGGGCACAAATGGCTACACCTTC. Residues: CASSSLGGTNGYTF.

CDR3: CASSQDRREQFF. CDR3 nucleotides: TGCGCCAGCAGCCAAGATCGGAGAGAGCAGTTCTTC. V gene TRBV4-1 combines with J gene TRBJ2-1; no clear D gene. The CDR3 spans 12 residues. The V gene's germline CDR1 is MGHRA and CDR2 YSYEKL. Trimming pared 0 bases from V and 10 bases from J, leaving 7 bases between.

The V gene is TRBV3-1, the J gene TRBJ2-3; 10 nucleotides align to TRBD2. Unmatched junction bases numbered 3, after V lost 1 base and J lost 2 bases. The CDR3 has 16 amino acids. The germline CDR1 and CDR2 sequences are LGHDT and YNNKEL (reference sequence). The CDR3: CASSQGLAGFTDTQYF. DNA of the CDR3: TGTGCCAGCAGCCAAGGACTAGCGGGCTTCACAGATACGCAGTATTTT.

CDR3 sequence reads: CASSSRGQGAPEAFF. CDR3 bases: TGTGCCAGCAGTTCTCGGGGACAGGGGGCGCCGGAAGCTTTCTTT. V gene TRBV27 combines with J gene TRBJ1-1, with 12 positions matching TRBD1. The CDR3 consists of 15 residues. Germline-derived CDR1 and CDR2 are MNHEY and SMNVEV (reference sequence). Trimming at V came to 4 bases and at J to 8 bases, leaving 8 bases not matched to a gene.

The V and J genes are TRBV4-2 and TRBJ2-7, with TRBD2 matching 11 bases. The V and J ends lost 1 base and 5 bases, in that order; junction bases with no gene match: 7. CDR1 LGHNA and CDR2 YNFKEQ come from the germline V gene. CDR3 length: 16 amino acids. For the CDR3, the DNA is TGTGCCAGCAGCCAAGCGACTCTAGCGGGAGGCCACGAGCAGTACTTC. It codes for CASSQATLAGGHEQYF.

In its sample, this clonotype ranks as medium-sized. This CDR3 reads CASSFRGGDEKLFF. DNA for the CDR3: TGTGCCAGCAGTTTCAGGGGAGGCGATGAAAAACTGTTTTTT. The V and J genes are TRBV12-3 or TRBV12-4 and TRBJ1-4; D possibly corresponds to TRBD1 (6 bases). The CDR3 spans 14 residues. V gave up 3 bases and J gave up 6 bases, with 11 bases separating them.

This clonotype has more than one count but fewer than ten. The chain links TRBV4-1 to TRBJ2-2; D gene unclear. This CDR3 is built from 12 residues. In germline, CDR1 is MGHRA, CDR2 YSYEKL. With 3 bases removed from V and 7 bases from J, the gap between germline ends came to 6 bases. The CDR3 nucleotides are TGCGCCAGCAGCCAGCTTAACGGGGAGCTGTTTTTT. This sequence encodes CASSQLNGELFF.

V usage is TRBV28 and J usage is TRBJ1-5, with D perhaps TRBD1 (5 bases). Looked up from germline, CDR1 is MDHEN and CDR2 is SYDVKM. V was trimmed by 7 bases and J by 0 bases, leaving 16 bases between them. This CDR3 comprises 16 residues. The CDR3 spells CASTRRDGYSNQPQHF. CDR3 coding DNA: TGTGCCAGCACCCGCCGGGACGGATATAGCAATCAGCCCCAGCATTTT. The entire variable domain, with the rest obtained from reference TRBV28 and TRBJ1-5, is as follows: DVKVTQSSRYLVKRTGEKVFLECVQDMDHENMFWYRQDPGLGLRLIYFSYDVKMKEKGDIPEGYSVSREKKERFSLILESASTNQTSMYLCASTRRDGYSNQPQHFGDGTRLSIL.

This clonotype has just a few counts. J is TRBJ1-2 and V is TRBV7-9; D remains unclear. CDR3 length: 12 amino acids. The ends were cut back, 5 bases at V and 6 bases at J, with 10 bases in the middle. Germline V CDR1 and CDR2: SEHNR, FQNEAQ (reference sequence). The CDR3 loop is CASSPGPHGYTF. As DNA, the CDR3 is TGTGCCAGCAGCCCCGGGCCCCATGGCTACACCTTC.

This clonotype was counted only a few times. The chain joins TRBV20-1 to TRBJ2-5; 12 bases align to TRBD2. Germline CDR1 reads DFQATT; CDR2 reads SNEGSKA (reference sequence). The J segment lost 5 bases and the V segment lost 1 base, leaving 8 bases of the junction unmatched. The CDR3 is made up of 16 amino acids. The CDR3 DNA reads as TGCAGTGCTAGAGTAAAGTTGACTAGCGGGAGTGAGACCCAGTACTTC. This translates into CSARVKLTSGSETQYF.

As concerns this clonotype: A much larger clone differs from this one at a single base, so this may be a read error. The rearrangement links TRBV29-1 to TRBJ1-2; 7 nucleotides match TRBD1. Germline V lookup: CDR1 SQVTM, CDR2 ANQGSEA. This CDR3 comprises 10 residues. The V segment lost 3 bases and the J segment 11 bases; nucleotides outside the gene matches: 3. The CDR3 DNA sequence: TGCAGCGTTGACCCAGGGGGTTACACCTTC. It yields the protein CSVDPGGYTF.

The genes are TRBV10-3 and TRBJ1-5; TRBD1 aligns across 9 bases. V shed 3 bases, J shed 5 bases, and the junction held 8 bases outside the gene matches. The CDR3 runs 16 residues. CDR1 and CDR2 (germline): ENHRY, SYGVKD. CDR3 residues: CAISDRDREGHQPQHF. CDR3 DNA: TGTGCCATCAGTGACCGGGACAGGGAGGGGCATCAGCCCCAGCATTTT.